A single sample is the source of the 24 T cell receptor beta chains below, sequenced in a study of T cells after yellow fever vaccination (dated by TCRdb to about 2019). The library came from 5' RACE. The sequencer listed for this sample is Illumina HiSeq 2500. In-frame beta chains were kept once TCRdb had trimmed the public reads at Q25 with fastp and called clones with MiXCR. Here each entry gathers all rows of one CDR3 protein and keeps the most common genes and DNA. The sample contains a few hundred thousand distinct CDR3 sequences, over 8% of them found a single time. Of the sample, roughly 17% falls within the top ten clones. The sample's treatment or condition label, in plain terms: live attenuated yellow fever vaccine strain. The source was PBMCs, collected on the day of the first yellow fever vaccination. The origin of the receptors is a man between 18 and 29 years old who received the YFV17D yellow fever vaccine.

This clonotype has more than one count but fewer than ten. The rearrangement joins TRBV2 to TRBJ2-4; D gene unclear. CDR1 SNHLY and CDR2 FYNNEI come from the germline V gene. CDR3 length: 15 residues. Trimming took off 4 bases at V and 0 bases at J, with 10 bases between the two ends. The CDR3 sequence is CASSVIAEAKNIQYF. In DNA, the CDR3 is TGTGCCAGCAGTGTAATCGCAGAAGCCAAAAACATTCAGTACTTC.

The chain couples TRBV30 to TRBJ1-1; D not certain. Trimming removed 2 bases at V and 0 bases at J, with 7 bases between. The length of the CDR3 is 13 residues. The germline CDR1 and CDR2 sequences are GTSNPN and SVGIG (reference sequence). The CDR3 here is CAWSLQLNTEAFF. The CDR3 nucleotides read TGTGCCTGGAGTTTACAGTTGAACACTGAAGCTTTCTTT.

This clonotype was recorded many times. The chain employs TRBV20-1 and TRBJ2-1, with D tentatively TRBD1 or TRBD2 (5 bases each). The CDR3 is 17 amino acids. From germline, CDR1 is DFQATT and CDR2 SNEGSKA (reference sequence). V dropped 2 bases and J dropped 7 bases, with 24 bases sitting between them. CDR3 protein: CSARYGGGYLNYNEQFF. CDR3 coding DNA: TGCAGTGCTAGATATGGGGGTGGTTACCTAAACTATAATGAGCAGTTCTTC.

This clonotype was recorded many times. The chain has TRBV15 and TRBJ2-7; tentative D call: TRBD2 (6 bases). The CDR3 runs 14 residues. The germline V gene encodes CDR1 LNHNV and CDR2 YYDKDF (reference sequence). Trimming took 0 bases from V and 4 from J, leaving 10 bases between them. The CDR3 nucleotides are TGTGCCACCAGCAGAGATCTCGGGGGTTACGAGCAGTACGTC. Its translation: CATSRDLGGYEQYV.

In its sample, this clonotype was seen many times. The chain links TRBV4-3 to TRBJ2-2; D is perhaps TRBD1 (6 bases). Germline lookup yields CDR1 LGHNA and CDR2 YSLEER. V was pared by 3 bases and J by 5 bases, with 16 bases between. The CDR3 totals 16 residues. CDR3 in DNA: TGCGCCAGCAGCCAGGAAGGGGGTCTGAGTACCGGGGAGCTGTTTTTT. Protein: CASSQEGGLSTGELFF.

This clonotype was seen at least ten times. The chain carries TRBV20-1 and TRBJ2-3; D gene ambiguous. The CDR3 totals 10 residues. The germline CDR1 and CDR2 sequences are DFQATT and SNEGSKA (reference sequence). Trimming removed 6 bases from V and 2 bases from J, with 3 bases in between. The CDR3 here is CSAITDTQYF. The CDR3 DNA sequence: TGCAGTGCCATCACAGATACGCAGTATTTT.

A few counts support this clonotype. The chain links TRBV5-1 to TRBJ1-2; the D gene is possibly TRBD1 (6 bases). V gave up 9 bases and J gave up 3 bases, with 18 bases separating them. Germline assignment: CDR1 SGHRS and CDR2 YFSETQ. The CDR3 sequence is 14 residues long. The chain's CDR3 is CATTRGPGDYGYTF. CDR3 nucleotide sequence: TGCGCCACCACCCGGGGACCAGGGGACTATGGCTACACCTTC.

The chain is built from TRBV20-1 and TRBJ1-5; D not resolved. V was clipped by 8 bases and J by 4 bases, with 21 bases between them. The CDR3 has 15 amino acids. From germline, CDR1 is DFQATT and CDR2 SNEGSKA (reference sequence). CDR3: CSIVSSGQINQPQHF. In nucleotides, the CDR3 is TGCAGTATTGTAAGTTCGGGCCAGATAAATCAGCCCCAGCATTTT.

This clonotype was seen a handful of times. This rearrangement joins TRBV6-5 to TRBJ1-4; a possible D gene is TRBD1 (6 bases). CDR1 is MNHEY and CDR2 is SVGAGI in the germline V gene. This CDR3 has 15 residues. Trimming removed 0 bases at V and 10 bases at J, with 15 bases between. The CDR3, as DNA: TGTGCCAGCAGTTACTCGATCGAAGGGGGGGGAAAACTGTTTTTT. It codes for CASSYSIEGGGKLFF.

V gene TRBV7-9 combines with J gene TRBJ2-2; TRBD1 might be the D (6 bases). V gave up 5 bases and J gave up 5 bases, with 9 bases separating them. The CDR3 runs to 13 residues. Germline V gene lookup returns CDR1 SEHNR and CDR2 FQNEAQ (reference sequence). The CDR3 DNA follows: TGTGCCAGCAGCAACAGGGTAACCGGGGAGCTGTTTTTT. Protein sequence: CASSNRVTGELFF.

This sequence joins TRBV7-9 and TRBJ1-1, with no clear D. The germline V gene has CDR1 SEHNR and CDR2 FQNEAQ (reference sequence). V lost 4 bases, J lost 0 bases, and 15 bases lay in between. This CDR3 is built from 16 residues. The CDR3 nucleotides are TGTGCCAGCAGCTCCAGCTTAGTGGAGTTGAACACTGAAGCTTTCTTT. Its protein is CASSSSLVELNTEAFF. Variable domain in full (rest from reference TRBV7-9 and TRBJ1-1): DTGVSQNPRHKITKRGQNVTFRCDPISEHNRLYWYRQTLGQGPEFLTYFQNEAQLEKSRLLSDRFSAERPKGSFSTLEIQRTEQGDSAMYLCASSSSLVELNTEAFFGQGTRLTVV.

The rearrangement links TRBV12-3 or TRBV12-4 to TRBJ2-3; possibly TRBD1 for D (8 bases). V was cut by 6 bases and J by 6 bases, with 25 bases left in between. The CDR3 sequence is 17 residues long. CDR3 residues: CASSSSFKDRGGDTQYF. DNA of the CDR3: TGTGCCAGCAGCTCCTCCTTCAAAGACAGGGGAGGGGATACGCAGTATTTT.

This clonotype has only a few counts. The J gene is TRBJ2-1, the V gene TRBV11-1; D remains unclear. The CDR3 is 14 residues long. The V and J ends lost 6 bases and 4 bases respectively, with 13 bases between them. Germline V CDR1 and CDR2: SGHAT, FQDESV (reference sequence). The CDR3 DNA reads TGTGCCAGCAGTGGGTTGGATACATACAATGAGCAGTTCTTC. Amino acid sequence: CASSGLDTYNEQFF.

This sequence joins TRBV20-1 and TRBJ2-1; D assignment may be TRBD1 or TRBD2 (5 bases each). Trimming shortened V by 1 base and J by 7 bases, and 14 bases separated the two germline ends. CDR3 length: 14 amino acids. Per the germline V gene, CDR1 is DFQATT and CDR2 is SNEGSKA (reference sequence). Here the CDR3 reads CSARGRGRENEQFF. The CDR3 DNA follows: TGCAGTGCTAGAGGACGGGGCAGGGAGAATGAGCAGTTCTTC.

This clonotype has at least ten counts. Its ends do not fully match the called genes, so a read error is possible. Here the CDR3 reads CASSLASTGELFF. CDR3 nucleotide sequence: TGCGCCAGCAGCTTGGCGTCCACCGGGGAGCTGTTTTTT. The chain is built from TRBV7-2 and TRBJ2-2; D is unclear. The CDR3 runs 13 residues. In germline, CDR1 is SGHTA, CDR2 FQGNSA.

This clonotype was counted only a few times. The V gene is TRBV6-2 or TRBV6-3, the J gene TRBJ1-2; tentative D call: TRBD1 (5 bases). CDR3 length: 13 residues. The germline gives CDR1 MNHEY, CDR2 SVGEGT. The V end was cut by 6 bases, the J end by 10 bases, with 18 bases between. The CDR3 is CASSPGLWSIYTF. The DNA of the CDR3 is TGTGCCAGCAGCCCAGGGTTATGGTCGATCTACACCTTC.

The rearrangement joins TRBV12-5 to TRBJ1-1; 8 bases line up with TRBD1. The CDR3 covers 18 residues. V shed 1 base and J 3 bases; nucleotides not matched to a gene: 13. Germline loops: CDR1 LGHNT, CDR2 FRNRAP. As DNA, the CDR3 is TGTGCTAGTGGTTTGGGTAGTTGGCAGGGGGCGCCTGACACTGAAGCTTTCTTT. It translates to CASGLGSWQGAPDTEAFF.

The chain combines TRBV4-2 with TRBJ1-1, with TRBD1 as a possible D gene (6 bases). Germline CDR1 and CDR2: LGHNA and YNFKEQ. The ends were cut back, 1 base at V and 2 bases at J, with 17 bases in the middle. This CDR3 region has 17 residues. CDR3 coding DNA: TGTGCCAGCAGCCAAGTCCCGGGGGGCCAGTTTAACACTGAAGCTTTCTTT. This translates into CASSQVPGGQFNTEAFF.

This clonotype was observed a handful of times. This chain uses TRBV4-3 with TRBJ2-3; TRBD2 aligns across 11 bases. This CDR3 spans 16 amino acids. The V segment lost 3 bases and the J segment 1 base; nucleotides outside the gene matches: 3. Germline V gives CDR1 LGHNA, CDR2 YSLEER. The CDR3, as DNA: TGCGCCAGCAGCCATTTAGCGGGGGGGGGCACAGATACGCAGTATTTT. It codes for CASSHLAGGGTDTQYF.

The chain couples TRBV4-1 to TRBJ2-7; D is possibly TRBD2 (5 bases). The V end lost 4 bases, the J end lost 0 bases, and 13 bases lay between the germline ends. CDR3 length: 15 residues. CDR1 and CDR2 (germline): MGHRA, YSYEKL. The CDR3 loop reads CASSLSGWSSYEQYF. CDR3 in DNA: TGCGCCAGCAGCCTGAGCGGCTGGAGCTCCTACGAGCAGTACTTC.

The genes are TRBV5-4 and TRBJ2-5; 8 positions match TRBD1. This CDR3 spans 15 amino acids. The ends lost 0 bases at V and 6 bases at J; junction bases unmatched: 7. Germline V gives CDR1 SGHNT, CDR2 YYREEE (reference sequence). The CDR3 reads CASSLEWTGRQTQYF. The CDR3 nucleotides read TGTGCCAGCAGCTTGGAATGGACAGGGAGACAGACCCAGTACTTC. Full variable domain (outside the CDR3, taken from reference TRBV5-4 and TRBJ2-5): ETGVTQSPTHLIKTRGQQVTLRCSSQSGHNTVSWYQQALGQGPQFIFQYYREEENGRGNFPPRFSGLQFPNYSSELNVNALELDDSALYLCASSLEWTGRQTQYFGPGTRLLVL.

The chain is built from TRBV11-2 and TRBJ2-5; D is possibly TRBD1 (7 bases). The CDR3 is 17 residues long. The germline gives CDR1 SGHAT, CDR2 FQNNGV. V shed 1 base and J shed 1 base, with 16 bases lying between them. The DNA of the CDR3 is TGTGCCAGCAGCTTAGGAGTTGGCGGGACAGCCCAAGAGACCCAGTACTTC. Amino acid sequence: CASSLGVGGTAQETQYF.

V and J are TRBV20-1 and TRBJ2-7; tentatively, D is TRBD1 or TRBD2 (6 bases each). From germline, CDR1 is DFQATT and CDR2 SNEGSKA (reference sequence). This CDR3 is 15 amino acids long. Deletions cut 5 bases from V and 0 bases from J, with 17 bases between. CDR3 bases: TGCAGTGCTCCCGGGGGCCCGGAGAGCTCCTACGAGCAGTACTTC. Translation gives CSAPGGPESSYEQYF.

This clonotype has ten or more counts. J is TRBJ1-2 and V is TRBV19; D ambiguous. The CDR3 extends over 12 amino acids. Trimming shortened V by 6 bases and J by 8 bases, and 13 bases separated the two germline ends. Germline V gene lookup returns CDR1 LNHDA and CDR2 SQIVND (reference sequence). The CDR3 protein is CASRTGSSGYTF. For the CDR3, the DNA is TGTGCCAGTAGAACGGGGTCCAGCGGCTACACCTTC. The variable domain in full, with the rest retrieved from reference TRBV19 and TRBJ1-2, is DGGITQSPKYLFRKEGQNVTLSCEQNLNHDAMYWYRQDPGQGLRLIYYSQIVNDFQKGDIAEGYSVSREKKESFPLTVTSAQKNPTAFYLCASRTGSSGYTFGSGTRLTVV.